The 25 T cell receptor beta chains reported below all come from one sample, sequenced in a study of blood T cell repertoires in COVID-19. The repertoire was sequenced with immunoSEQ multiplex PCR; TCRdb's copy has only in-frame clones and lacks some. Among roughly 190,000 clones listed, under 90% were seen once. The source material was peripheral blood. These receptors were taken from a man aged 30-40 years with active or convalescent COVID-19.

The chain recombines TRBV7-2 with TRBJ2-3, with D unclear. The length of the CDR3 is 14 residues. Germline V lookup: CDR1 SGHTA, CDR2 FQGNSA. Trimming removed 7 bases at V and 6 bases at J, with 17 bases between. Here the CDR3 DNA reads TGTGCCAGCACCCGGCGGCGGAATCTGGATACGCAGTATTTT. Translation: CASTRRRNLDTQYF.

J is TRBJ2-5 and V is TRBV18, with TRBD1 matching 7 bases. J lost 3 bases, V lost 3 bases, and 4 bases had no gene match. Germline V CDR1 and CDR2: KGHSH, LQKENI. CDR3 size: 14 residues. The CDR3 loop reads CASSPRDSKETQYF. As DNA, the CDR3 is TGTGCCAGCTCACCCCGGGACAGCAAAGAGACCCAGTACTTC. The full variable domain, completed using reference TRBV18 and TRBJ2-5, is NAGVMQNPRHLVRRRGQEARLRCSPMKGHSHVYWYRQLPEEGLKFMVYLQKENIIDESGMPKERFSAEFPKEGPSILRIQQVVRGDSAAYFCASSPRDSKETQYFGPGTRLLVL.

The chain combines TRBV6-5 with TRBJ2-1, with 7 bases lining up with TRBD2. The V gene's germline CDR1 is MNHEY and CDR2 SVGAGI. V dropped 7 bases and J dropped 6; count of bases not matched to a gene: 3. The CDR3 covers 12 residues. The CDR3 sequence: CASNGRINEQFF. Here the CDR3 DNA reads TGTGCCAGCAACGGGAGGATCAATGAGCAGTTCTTC.

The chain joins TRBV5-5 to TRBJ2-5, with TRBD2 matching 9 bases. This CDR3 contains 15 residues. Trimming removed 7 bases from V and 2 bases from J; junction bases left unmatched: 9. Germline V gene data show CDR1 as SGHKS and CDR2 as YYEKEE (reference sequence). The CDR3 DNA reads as TGTGCCAGCGGCGGGGGGGCCGGGAATCAAGAGACCCAGTACTTC. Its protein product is CASGGGAGNQETQYF. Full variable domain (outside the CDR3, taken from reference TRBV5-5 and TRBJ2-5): DAGVTQSPTHLIKTRGQQVTLRCSPISGHKSVSWYQQVLGQGPQFIFQYYEKEERGRGNFPDRFSARQFPNYSSELNVNALLLGDSALYLCASGGGAGNQETQYFGPGTRLLVL.

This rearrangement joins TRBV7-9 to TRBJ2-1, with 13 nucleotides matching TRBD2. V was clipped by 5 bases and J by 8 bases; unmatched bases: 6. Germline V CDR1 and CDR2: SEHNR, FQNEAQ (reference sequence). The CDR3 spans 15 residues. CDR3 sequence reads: CASSVGTSGKDEQFF. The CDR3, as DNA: TGTGCCAGCAGCGTCGGGACTAGCGGGAAGGATGAGCAGTTCTTC. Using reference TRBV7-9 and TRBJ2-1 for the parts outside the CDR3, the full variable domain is DTGVSQNPRHKITKRGQNVTFRCDPISEHNRLYWYRQTLGQGPEFLTYFQNEAQLEKSRLLSDRFSAERPKGSFSTLEIQRTEQGDSAMYLCASSVGTSGKDEQFFGPGTRLTVL.

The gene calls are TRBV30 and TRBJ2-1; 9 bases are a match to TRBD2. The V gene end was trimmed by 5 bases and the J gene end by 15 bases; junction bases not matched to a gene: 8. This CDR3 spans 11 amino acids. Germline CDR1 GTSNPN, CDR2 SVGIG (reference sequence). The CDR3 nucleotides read TGTGCCTGGGCTAGCGGGGACCTGCGGTTCTTC. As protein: CAWASGDLRFF.

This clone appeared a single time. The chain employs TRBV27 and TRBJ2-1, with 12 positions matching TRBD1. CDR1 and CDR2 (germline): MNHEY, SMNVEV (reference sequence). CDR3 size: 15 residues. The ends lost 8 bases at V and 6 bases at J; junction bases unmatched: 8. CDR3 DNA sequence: TGTGCCAGCGGCAACCTGGGACAGGGGGCCAATGAGCAGTTCTTC. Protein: CASGNLGQGANEQFF.

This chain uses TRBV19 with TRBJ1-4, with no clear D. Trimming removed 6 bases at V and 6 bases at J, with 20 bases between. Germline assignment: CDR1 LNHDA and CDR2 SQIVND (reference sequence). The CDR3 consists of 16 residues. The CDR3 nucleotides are TGTGCCAGTAGGGCGGGCGACACCGGGAGGGATGAAAAACTGTTTTTT. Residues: CASRAGDTGRDEKLFF.

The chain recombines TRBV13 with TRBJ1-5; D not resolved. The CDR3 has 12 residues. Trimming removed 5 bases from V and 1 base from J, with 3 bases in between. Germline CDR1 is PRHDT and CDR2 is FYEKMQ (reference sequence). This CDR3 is CASSLSNQPQHF. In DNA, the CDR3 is TGTGCCAGCAGCCTGAGCAATCAGCCCCAGCATTTT.

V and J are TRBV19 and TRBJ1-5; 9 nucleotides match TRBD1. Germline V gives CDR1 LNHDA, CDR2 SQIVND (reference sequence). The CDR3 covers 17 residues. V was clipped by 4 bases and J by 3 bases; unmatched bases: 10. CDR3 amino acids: CASSTEPGQGYNQPQHF. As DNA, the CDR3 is TGTGCCAGTAGTACAGAACCGGGACAGGGTTACAATCAGCCCCAGCATTTT.

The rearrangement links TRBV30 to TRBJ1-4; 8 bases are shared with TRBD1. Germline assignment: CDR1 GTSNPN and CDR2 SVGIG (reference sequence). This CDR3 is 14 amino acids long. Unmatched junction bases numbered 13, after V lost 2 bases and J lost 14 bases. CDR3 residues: CAWSWTGLDNWLFF. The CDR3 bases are TGTGCCTGGAGTTGGACAGGGCTAGACAATTGGCTGTTTTTT. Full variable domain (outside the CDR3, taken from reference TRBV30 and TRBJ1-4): SQTIHQWPATLVQPVGSPLSLECTVEGTSNPNLYWYRQAAGRGLQLLFYSVGIGQISSEVPQNLSASRPQDRQFILSSKKLLLSDSGFYLCAWSWTGLDNWLFFGSGTQLSVL.

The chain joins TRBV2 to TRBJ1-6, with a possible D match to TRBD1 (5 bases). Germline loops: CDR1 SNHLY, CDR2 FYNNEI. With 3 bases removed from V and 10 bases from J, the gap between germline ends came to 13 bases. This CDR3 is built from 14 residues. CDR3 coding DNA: TGTGCCAGCAGTGACAGGGTTATAACCTCACCCCTCCACTTT. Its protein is CASSDRVITSPLHF.

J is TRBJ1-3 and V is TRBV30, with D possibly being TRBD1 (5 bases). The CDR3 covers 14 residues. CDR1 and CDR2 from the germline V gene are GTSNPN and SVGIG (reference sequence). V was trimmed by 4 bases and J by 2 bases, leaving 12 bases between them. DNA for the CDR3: TGTGCCTGGAACCGGGACTTGACTGGAAACACCATATATTTT. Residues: CAWNRDLTGNTIYF. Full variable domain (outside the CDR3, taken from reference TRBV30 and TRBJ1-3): SQTIHQWPATLVQPVGSPLSLECTVEGTSNPNLYWYRQAAGRGLQLLFYSVGIGQISSEVPQNLSASRPQDRQFILSSKKLLLSDSGFYLCAWNRDLTGNTIYFGEGSWLTVV.

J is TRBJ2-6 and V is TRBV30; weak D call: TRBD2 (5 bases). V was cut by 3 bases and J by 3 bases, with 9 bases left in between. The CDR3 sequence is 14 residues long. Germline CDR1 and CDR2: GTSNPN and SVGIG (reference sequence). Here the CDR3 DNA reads TGTGCCTGGAGAGAAGGGAGTGGGGCCAACGTCCTGACTTTC. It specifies CAWREGSGANVLTF. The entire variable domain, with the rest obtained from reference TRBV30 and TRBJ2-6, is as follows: SQTIHQWPATLVQPVGSPLSLECTVEGTSNPNLYWYRQAAGRGLQLLFYSVGIGQISSEVPQNLSASRPQDRQFILSSKKLLLSDSGFYLCAWREGSGANVLTFGAGSRLTVL.

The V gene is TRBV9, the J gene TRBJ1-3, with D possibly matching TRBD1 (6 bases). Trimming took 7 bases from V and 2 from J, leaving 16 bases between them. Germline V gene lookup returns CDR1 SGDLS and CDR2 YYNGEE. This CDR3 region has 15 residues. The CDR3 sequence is CASQLFPGAGNTIYF. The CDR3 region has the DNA TGTGCCAGCCAACTCTTCCCAGGGGCTGGAAACACCATATATTTT.

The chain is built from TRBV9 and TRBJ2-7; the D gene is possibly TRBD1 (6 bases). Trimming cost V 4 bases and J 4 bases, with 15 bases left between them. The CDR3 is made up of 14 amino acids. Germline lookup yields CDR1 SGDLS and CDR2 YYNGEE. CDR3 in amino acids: CASSPRTASYEQYF. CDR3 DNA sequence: TGTGCCAGCAGCCCGAGGACAGCGTCTTACGAGCAGTACTTC.

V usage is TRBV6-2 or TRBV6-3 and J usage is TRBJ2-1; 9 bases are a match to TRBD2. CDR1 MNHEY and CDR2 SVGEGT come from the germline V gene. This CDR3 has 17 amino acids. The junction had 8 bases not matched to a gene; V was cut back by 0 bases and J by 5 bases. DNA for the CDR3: TGTGCCAGCAGTTACTCCCGTCTAGCGGGGATCCACAATGAGCAGTTCTTC. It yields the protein CASSYSRLAGIHNEQFF.

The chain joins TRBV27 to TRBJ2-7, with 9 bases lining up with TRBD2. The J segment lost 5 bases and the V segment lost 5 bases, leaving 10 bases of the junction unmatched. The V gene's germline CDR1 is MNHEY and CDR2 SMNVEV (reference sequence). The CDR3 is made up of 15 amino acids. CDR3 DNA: TGTGCCAGCAGTCCCTCCGAGGCGGGGGGGCACGAGCAGTACGTC. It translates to CASSPSEAGGHEQYV.

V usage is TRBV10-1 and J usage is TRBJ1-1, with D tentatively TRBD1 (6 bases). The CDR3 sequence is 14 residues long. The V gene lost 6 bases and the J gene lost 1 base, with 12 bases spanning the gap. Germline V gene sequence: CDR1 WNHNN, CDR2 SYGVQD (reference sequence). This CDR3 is CASRSDSQNTEAFF. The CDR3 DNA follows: TGCGCCAGCAGGTCGGACAGCCAGAACACTGAAGCTTTCTTT.

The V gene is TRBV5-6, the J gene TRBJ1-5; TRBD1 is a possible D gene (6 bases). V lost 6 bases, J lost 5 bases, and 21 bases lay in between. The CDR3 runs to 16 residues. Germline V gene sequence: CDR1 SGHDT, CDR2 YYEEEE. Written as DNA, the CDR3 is TGTGCCAGCACCCGGGGGGGCTATTCGGGGGATCAGCCCCAGCATTTT. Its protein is CASTRGGYSGDQPQHF.

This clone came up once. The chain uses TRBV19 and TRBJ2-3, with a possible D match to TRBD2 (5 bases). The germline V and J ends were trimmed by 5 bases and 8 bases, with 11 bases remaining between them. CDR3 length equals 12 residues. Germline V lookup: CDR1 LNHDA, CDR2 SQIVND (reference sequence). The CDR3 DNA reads TGTGCCAGTAGTTCTCGGGAAGGTACGCAGTATTTT. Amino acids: CASSSREGTQYF.

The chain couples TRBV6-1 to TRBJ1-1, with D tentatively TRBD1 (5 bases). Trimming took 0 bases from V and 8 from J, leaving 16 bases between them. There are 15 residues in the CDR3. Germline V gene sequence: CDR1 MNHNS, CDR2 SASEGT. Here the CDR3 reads CASSEAGGGPVEAFF. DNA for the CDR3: TGTGCCAGCAGTGAAGCGGGGGGAGGCCCAGTGGAAGCTTTCTTT.

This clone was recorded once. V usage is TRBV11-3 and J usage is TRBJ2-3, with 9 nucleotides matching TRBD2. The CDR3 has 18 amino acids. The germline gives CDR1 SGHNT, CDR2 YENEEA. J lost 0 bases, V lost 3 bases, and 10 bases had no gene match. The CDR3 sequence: CASSLWALTSGSTDTQYF. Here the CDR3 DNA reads TGTGCCAGCAGCTTGTGGGCCCTGACTAGCGGAAGCACAGATACGCAGTATTTT.

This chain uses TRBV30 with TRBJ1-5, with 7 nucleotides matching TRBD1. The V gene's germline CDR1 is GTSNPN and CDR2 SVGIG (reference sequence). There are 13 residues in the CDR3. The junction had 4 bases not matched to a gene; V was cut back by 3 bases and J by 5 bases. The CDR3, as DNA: TGTGCCTGGAGCACAGGGGACGATCAGCCCCAGCATTTT. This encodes CAWSTGDDQPQHF.

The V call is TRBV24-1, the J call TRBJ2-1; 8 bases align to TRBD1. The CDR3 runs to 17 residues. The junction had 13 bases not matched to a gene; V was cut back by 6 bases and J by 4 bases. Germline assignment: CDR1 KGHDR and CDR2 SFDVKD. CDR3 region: CATSSHSGGSSYNEQFF. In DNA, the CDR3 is TGTGCCACCAGTTCCCATTCAGGGGGCTCGTCTTACAATGAGCAGTTCTTC.